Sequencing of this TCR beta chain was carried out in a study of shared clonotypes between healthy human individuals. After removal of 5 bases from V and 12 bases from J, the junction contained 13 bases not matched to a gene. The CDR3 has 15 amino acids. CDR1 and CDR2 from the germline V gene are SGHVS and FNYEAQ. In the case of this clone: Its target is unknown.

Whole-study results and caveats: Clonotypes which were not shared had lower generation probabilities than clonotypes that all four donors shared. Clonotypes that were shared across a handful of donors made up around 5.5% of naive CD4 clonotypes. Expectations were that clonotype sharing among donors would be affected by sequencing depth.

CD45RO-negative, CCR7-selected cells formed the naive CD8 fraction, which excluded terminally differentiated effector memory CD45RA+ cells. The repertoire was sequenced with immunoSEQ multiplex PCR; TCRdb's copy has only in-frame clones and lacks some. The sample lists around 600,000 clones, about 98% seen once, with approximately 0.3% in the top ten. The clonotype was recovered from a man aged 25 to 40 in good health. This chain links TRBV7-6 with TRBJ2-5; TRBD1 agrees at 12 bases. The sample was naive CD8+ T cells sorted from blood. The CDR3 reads CASSPGTGGFRREYF. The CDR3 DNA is TGTGCCAGCAGCCCCGGGACAGGGGGCTTTAGGAGAGAGTACTTC.